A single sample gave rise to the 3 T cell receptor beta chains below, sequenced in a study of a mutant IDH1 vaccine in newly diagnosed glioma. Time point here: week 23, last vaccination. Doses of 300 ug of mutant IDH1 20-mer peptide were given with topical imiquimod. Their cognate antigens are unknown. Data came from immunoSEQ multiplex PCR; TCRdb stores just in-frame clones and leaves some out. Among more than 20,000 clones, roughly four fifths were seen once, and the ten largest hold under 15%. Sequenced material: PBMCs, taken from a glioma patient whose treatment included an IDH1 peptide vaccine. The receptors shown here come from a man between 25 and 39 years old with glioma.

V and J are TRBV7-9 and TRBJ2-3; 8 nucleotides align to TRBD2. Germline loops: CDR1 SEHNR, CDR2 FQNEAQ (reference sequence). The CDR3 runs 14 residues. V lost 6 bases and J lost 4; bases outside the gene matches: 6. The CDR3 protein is CASRVAGSADTQYF. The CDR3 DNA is TGTGCCAGCAGAGTAGCGGGATCGGCAGATACGCAGTATTTT.

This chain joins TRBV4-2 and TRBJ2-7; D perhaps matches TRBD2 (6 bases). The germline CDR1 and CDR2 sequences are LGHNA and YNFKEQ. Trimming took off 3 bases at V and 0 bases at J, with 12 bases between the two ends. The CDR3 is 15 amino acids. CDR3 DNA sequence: TGTGCCAGCAGCCATGTAGCGGAGAGCTCCTACGAGCAGTACTTC. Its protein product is CASSHVAESSYEQYF.

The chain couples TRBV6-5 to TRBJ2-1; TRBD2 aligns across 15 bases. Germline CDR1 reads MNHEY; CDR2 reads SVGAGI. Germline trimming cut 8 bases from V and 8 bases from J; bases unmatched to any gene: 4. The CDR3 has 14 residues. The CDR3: CASGLAGGPYEQFF. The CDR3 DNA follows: TGTGCCAGCGGACTAGCGGGAGGGCCCTATGAGCAGTTCTTC.